Many counts were recorded for the clone carrying this TCR beta chain. These data are taken from a study of T cell repertoires in cytomegalovirus infection. On the study more broadly: Indications of both CMV infection and matching HLA type were provided by public TCR beta signatures.

From the reads, TCRdb called clonotypes with MiXCR, one entry per CDR3 protein. The sample shows about 230,000 distinct CDR3 sequences, approximately 22% of them seen only once. Looked up from germline, CDR1 is SGHTA and CDR2 is FQGNSA. Between the trimmed V and J ends, which lost 5 bases and 0 bases, there was a span of 16 bases. The CDR3 totals 16 residues. The chain uses TRBV7-2 and TRBJ1-1; D perhaps matches TRBD1 (6 bases). The source material was CD8+ T cells from PBMCs. This clonotype was sampled from a human donor in good health (CMV status not recorded). Some clones in this sample may be carry-over from other donors' samples. The CDR3 DNA reads TGTGCCAGCAGCCTCCGGACAGTGGGCATGAACACTGAAGCTTTCTTT. It yields the protein CASSLRTVGMNTEAFF.